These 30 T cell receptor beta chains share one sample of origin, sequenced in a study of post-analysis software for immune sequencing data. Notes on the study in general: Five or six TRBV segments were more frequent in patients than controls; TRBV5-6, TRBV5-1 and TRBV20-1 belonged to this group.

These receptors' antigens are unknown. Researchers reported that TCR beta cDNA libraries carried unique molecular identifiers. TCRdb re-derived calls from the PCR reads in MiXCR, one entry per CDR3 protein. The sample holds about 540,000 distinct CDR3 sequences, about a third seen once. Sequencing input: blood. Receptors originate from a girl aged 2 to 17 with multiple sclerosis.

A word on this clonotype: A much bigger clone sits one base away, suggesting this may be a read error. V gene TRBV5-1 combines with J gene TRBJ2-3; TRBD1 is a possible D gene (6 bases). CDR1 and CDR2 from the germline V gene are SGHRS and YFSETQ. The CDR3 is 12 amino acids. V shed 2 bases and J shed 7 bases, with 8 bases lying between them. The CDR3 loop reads CASSFRGNTQYF. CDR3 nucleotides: TGCGCCAGCAGCTTCAGGGGTAATACGCAGTATTTT.

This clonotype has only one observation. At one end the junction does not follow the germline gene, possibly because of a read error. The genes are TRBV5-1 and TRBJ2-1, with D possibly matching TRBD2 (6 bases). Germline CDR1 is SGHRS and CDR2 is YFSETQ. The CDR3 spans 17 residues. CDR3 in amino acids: CASSTRTRGKDYNEQFF. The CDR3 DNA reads TGCGCCAGCAGCACCCGGACCCGAGGGAAGGACTACAATGAGCAATTCTTC.

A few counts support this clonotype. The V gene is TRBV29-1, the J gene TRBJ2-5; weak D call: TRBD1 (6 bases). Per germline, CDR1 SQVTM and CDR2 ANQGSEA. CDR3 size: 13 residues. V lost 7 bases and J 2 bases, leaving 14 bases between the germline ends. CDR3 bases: TGCAGCGCATCCGGGACATCTCAAGAGACCCAGTACTTC. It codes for CSASGTSQETQYF.

DNA for the CDR3: TGCAGTGCCCCGAGGACTAGCGGGGGACGGTTCACAGATACGCAGTATTTT. It specifies CSAPRTSGGRFTDTQYF. The V call is TRBV20-1, the J call TRBJ2-3, with 13 bases lining up with TRBD2. V shed 6 bases and J 2 bases; nucleotides not matched to a gene: 11. Germline assignment: CDR1 DFQATT and CDR2 SNEGSKA (reference sequence). The CDR3 is made up of 17 amino acids.

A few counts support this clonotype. The CDR3 sequence: CASSPRGGGGTDTQYF. The CDR3, as DNA: TGTGCCAGCAGCCCAAGGGGCGGCGGTGGCACAGATACGCAGTATTTT. The chain is built from TRBV7-8 and TRBJ2-3; D perhaps matches TRBD1 (5 bases). Per germline, CDR1 SGHVS and CDR2 FQNEAQ. The V gene lost 5 bases and the J gene lost 1 base, with 16 bases spanning the gap. There are 16 residues in the CDR3.

The chain's CDR3 is CASSDRALNTEAFF. In DNA form, the CDR3 reads TGTGCCAGCTCCGACAGGGCTCTGAACACTGAAGCTTTCTTT. The rearrangement joins TRBV18 to TRBJ1-1; 7 positions agree with TRBD1. Germline CDR1 KGHSH, CDR2 LQKENI. V lost 6 bases to trimming and J lost 0 bases; unmatched junction nucleotides: 4. The CDR3 runs to 14 residues.

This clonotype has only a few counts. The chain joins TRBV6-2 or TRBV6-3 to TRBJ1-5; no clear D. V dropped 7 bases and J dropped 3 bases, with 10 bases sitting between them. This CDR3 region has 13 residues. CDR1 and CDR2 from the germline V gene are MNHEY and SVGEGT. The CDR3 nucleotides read TGTGCCAGCACCCGACTCTACAATCAGCCCCAGCATTTT. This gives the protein CASTRLYNQPQHF.

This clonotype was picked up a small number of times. The CDR3 here is CASSLIAGTGKAFF. In DNA, the CDR3 is TGTGCCAGCAGCCTAATTGCCGGGACAGGGAAAGCTTTCTTT. The chain links TRBV3-1 to TRBJ1-1, with 9 bases aligning to TRBD1. The ends lost 4 bases at V and 9 bases at J; junction bases unmatched: 9. The CDR3 has 14 residues. Germline V gene data show CDR1 as LGHDT and CDR2 as YNNKEL (reference sequence).

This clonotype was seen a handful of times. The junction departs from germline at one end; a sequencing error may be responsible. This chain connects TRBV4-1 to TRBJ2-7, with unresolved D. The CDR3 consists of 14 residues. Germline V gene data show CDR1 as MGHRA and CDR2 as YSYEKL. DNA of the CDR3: TGCGCCAGCAGTCAAGTTCTTGGCTCCTACGAGCAGTACTTC. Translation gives CASSQVLGSYEQYF.

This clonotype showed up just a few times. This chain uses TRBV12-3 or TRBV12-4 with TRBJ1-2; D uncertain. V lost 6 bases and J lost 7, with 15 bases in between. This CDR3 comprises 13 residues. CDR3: CASSPQRQAGYTF. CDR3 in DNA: TGTGCCAGCAGCCCGCAACGGCAGGCTGGCTACACCTTC.

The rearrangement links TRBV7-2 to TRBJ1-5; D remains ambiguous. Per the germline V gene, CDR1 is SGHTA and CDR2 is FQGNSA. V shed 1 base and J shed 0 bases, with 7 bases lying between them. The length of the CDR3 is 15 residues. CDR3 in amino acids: CASSLDGDSNQPQHF. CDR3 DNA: TGTGCCAGCAGCTTAGATGGAGATAGCAATCAGCCCCAGCATTTT.

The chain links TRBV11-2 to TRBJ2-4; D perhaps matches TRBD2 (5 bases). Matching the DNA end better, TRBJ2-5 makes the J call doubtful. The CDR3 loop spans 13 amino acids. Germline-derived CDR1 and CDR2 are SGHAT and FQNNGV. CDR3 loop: CASRLTSQETQYF. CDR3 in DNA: TGTGCCAGCAGACTTACTAGTCAGGAGACCCAGTACTTC.

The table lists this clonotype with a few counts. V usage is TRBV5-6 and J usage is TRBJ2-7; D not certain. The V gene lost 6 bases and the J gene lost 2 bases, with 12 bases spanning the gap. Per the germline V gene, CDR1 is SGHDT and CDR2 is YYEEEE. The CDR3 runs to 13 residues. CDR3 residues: CASKNQVAYEQYF. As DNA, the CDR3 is TGTGCCAGCAAGAACCAGGTCGCCTACGAGCAGTACTTC. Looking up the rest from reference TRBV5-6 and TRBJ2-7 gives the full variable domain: DAGVTQSPTHLIKTRGQQVTLRCSPKSGHDTVSWYQQALGQGPQFIFQYYEEEERQRGNFPDRFSGHQFPNYSSELNVNALLLGDSALYLCASKNQVAYEQYFGPGTRLTVT.

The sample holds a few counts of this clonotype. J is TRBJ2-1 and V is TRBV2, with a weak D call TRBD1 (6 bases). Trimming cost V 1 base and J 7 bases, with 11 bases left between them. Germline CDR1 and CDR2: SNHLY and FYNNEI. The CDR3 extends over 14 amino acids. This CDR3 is CASSEEEQGNEQFF. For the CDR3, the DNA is TGTGCCAGCAGTGAAGAAGAGCAGGGGAATGAGCAGTTCTTC.

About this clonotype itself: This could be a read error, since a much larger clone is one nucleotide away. CDR3 loop: CASSFSGGPQYF. CDR3 nucleotide sequence: TGTGCCAGCAGCTTTAGCGGGGGGCCTCAGTACTTC. This chain uses TRBV5-6 with TRBJ2-5; 10 nucleotides match TRBD2. V shed 2 bases, J shed 11 bases, and the junction held 3 bases outside the gene matches. The CDR3 spans 12 residues. CDR1 and CDR2 from the germline V gene are SGHDT and YYEEEE.

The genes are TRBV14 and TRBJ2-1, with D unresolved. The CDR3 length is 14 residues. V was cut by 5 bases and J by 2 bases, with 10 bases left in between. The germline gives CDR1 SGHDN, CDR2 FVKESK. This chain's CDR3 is CASSRTQAYNEQFF. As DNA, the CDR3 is TGTGCCAGCAGCAGGACCCAGGCCTACAATGAGCAGTTCTTC. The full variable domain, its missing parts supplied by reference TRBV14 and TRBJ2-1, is EAGVTQFPSHSVIEKGQTVTLRCDPISGHDNLYWYRRVMGKEIKFLLHFVKESKQDESGMPNNRFLAERTGGTYSTLKVQPAELEDSGVYFCASSRTQAYNEQFFGPGTRLTVL.

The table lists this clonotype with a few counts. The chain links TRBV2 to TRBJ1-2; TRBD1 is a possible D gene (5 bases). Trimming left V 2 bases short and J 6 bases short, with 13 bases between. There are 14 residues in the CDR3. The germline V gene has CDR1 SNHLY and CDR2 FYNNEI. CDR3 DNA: TGTGCCAGCAGTGAATACCGAACGGGGGATGGCTACACCTTC. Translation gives CASSEYRTGDGYTF.

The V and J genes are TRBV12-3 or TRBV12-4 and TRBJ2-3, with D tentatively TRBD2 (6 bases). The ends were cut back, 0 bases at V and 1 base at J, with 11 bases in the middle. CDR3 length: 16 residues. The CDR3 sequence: CASSLAAGWGTDTQYF. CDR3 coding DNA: TGTGCCAGCAGTTTAGCTGCGGGGTGGGGCACAGATACGCAGTATTTT.

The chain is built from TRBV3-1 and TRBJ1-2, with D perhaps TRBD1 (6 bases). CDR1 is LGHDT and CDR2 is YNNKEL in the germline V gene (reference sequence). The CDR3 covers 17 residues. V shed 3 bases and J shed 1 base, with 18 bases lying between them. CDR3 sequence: CASSQISTTGFNYGYTF. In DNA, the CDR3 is TGTGCCAGCAGCCAGATTAGTACGACAGGATTTAACTATGGCTACACCTTC. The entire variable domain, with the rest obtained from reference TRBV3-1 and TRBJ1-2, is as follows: DTAVSQTPKYLVTQMGNDKSIKCEQNLGHDTMYWYKQDSKKFLKIMFSYNNKELIINETVPNRFSPKSPDKAHLNLHINSLELGDSAVYFCASSQISTTGFNYGYTFGSGTRLTVV.

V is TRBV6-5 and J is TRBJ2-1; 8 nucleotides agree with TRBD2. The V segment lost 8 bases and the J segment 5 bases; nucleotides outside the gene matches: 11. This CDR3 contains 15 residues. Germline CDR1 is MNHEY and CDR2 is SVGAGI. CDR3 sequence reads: CASGPRPAGDNEQFF. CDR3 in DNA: TGTGCCAGCGGCCCCCGTCCAGCGGGAGACAATGAGCAGTTCTTC.

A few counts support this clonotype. The CDR3 spells CASSGVGWEYQETQYF. The CDR3 DNA reads as TGCGCCAGCAGCGGGGTAGGCTGGGAGTACCAAGAGACCCAGTACTTC. The chain combines TRBV5-1 with TRBJ2-5; tentatively, D is TRBD2 (5 bases). CDR3 length equals 16 residues. CDR1 is SGHRS, CDR2 YFSETQ, per germline. Between the trimmed V and J ends, which lost 4 bases and 0 bases, there was a span of 16 bases.

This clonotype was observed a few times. CDR3 in DNA: TGCAGCGTTGACCCAGAGTACCAAGAGACCCAGTACTTC. Protein: CSVDPEYQETQYF. V is TRBV29-1 and J is TRBJ2-5; D not certain. V lost 3 bases, J lost 0 bases, and 8 bases lay in between. The CDR3 consists of 13 residues. Germline CDR1 is SQVTM and CDR2 is ANQGSEA.

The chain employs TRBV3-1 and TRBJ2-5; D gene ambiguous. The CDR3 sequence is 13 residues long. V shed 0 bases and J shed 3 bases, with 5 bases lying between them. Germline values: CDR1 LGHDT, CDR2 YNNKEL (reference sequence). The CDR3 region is CASSQEIEETQYF. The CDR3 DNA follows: TGTGCCAGCAGCCAAGAAATTGAAGAGACCCAGTACTTC.

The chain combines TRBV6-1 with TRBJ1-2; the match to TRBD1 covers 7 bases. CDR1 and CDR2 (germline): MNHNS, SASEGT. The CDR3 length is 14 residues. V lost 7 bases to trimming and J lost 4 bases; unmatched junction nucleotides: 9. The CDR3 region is CASTQTGSGYGYTF. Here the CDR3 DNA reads TGTGCCAGCACCCAGACAGGGTCGGGCTATGGCTACACCTTC.

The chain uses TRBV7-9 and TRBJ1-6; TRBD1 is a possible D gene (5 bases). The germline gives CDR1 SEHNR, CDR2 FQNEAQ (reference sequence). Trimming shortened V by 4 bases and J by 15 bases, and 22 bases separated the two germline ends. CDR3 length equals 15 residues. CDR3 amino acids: CASSSSLATGRRLHF. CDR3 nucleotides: TGTGCCAGCAGCTCCAGTCTGGCGACGGGACGACGCCTCCACTTT.

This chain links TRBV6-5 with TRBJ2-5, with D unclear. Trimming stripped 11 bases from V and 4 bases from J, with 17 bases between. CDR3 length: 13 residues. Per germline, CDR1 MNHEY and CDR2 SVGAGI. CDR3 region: CALTLLSGETQYF. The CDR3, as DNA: TGTGCCTTGACATTGCTGTCGGGAGAGACCCAGTACTTC.

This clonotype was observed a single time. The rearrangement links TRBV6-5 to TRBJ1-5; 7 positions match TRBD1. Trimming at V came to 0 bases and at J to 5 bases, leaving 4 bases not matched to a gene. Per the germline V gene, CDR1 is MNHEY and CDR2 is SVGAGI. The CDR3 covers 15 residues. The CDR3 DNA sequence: TGTGCCAGCAGTTACTCGATAACAGGGGATCAGCCCCAGCATTTT. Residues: CASSYSITGDQPQHF.

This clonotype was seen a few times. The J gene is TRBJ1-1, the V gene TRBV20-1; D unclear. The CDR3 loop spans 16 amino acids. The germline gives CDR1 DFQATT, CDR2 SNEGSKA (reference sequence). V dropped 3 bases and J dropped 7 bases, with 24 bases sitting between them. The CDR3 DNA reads TGCAGTGCTAGTGGCAGAAATTTTATCCTAAATTTTGAAGCTTTCTTT. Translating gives CSASGRNFILNFEAFF.

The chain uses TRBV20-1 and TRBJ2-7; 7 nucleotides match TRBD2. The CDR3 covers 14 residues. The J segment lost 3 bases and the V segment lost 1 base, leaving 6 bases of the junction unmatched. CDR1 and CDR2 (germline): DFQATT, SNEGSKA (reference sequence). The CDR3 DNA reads TGCAGTGCTAGAGCTAGCGGAAGTAACTACGAGCAGTACTTC. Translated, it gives CSARASGSNYEQYF.

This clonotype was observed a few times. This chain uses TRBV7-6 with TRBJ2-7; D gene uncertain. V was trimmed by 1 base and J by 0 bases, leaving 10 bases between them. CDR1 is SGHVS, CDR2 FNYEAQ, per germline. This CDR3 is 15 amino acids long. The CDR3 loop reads CASSLVVDSSYEQYF. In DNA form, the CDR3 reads TGTGCCAGCAGCTTAGTGGTGGATAGCTCCTACGAGCAGTACTTC.